Each of the 26 T cell receptor beta chains below was sequenced from the same sample in a study of blood T cell repertoires in COVID-19. Assay used: immunoSEQ multiplex PCR; TCRdb lists only in-frame clones, some missing. The data contain roughly 140,000 clones, roughly 81% of them singletons. What was sequenced was peripheral blood. Receptors were obtained from a woman aged 55-69 years with COVID-19, enrolled during active disease.

This clone has a handful of counts. This chain uses TRBV5-1 with TRBJ1-3; tentatively, D is TRBD1 (6 bases). Germline CDR1 reads SGHRS; CDR2 reads YFSETQ. The CDR3 runs 14 residues. The ends were cut back, 4 bases at V and 4 bases at J, with 12 bases in the middle. The CDR3 sequence is CASSPGTLGNTIYF. CDR3 DNA: TGCGCCAGCAGCCCCGGGACACTCGGAAACACCATATATTTT.

The CDR3, as DNA: TGCGCCAGCAGCTTGGGGACAGCATCGAACACTGAAGCTTTCTTT. This sequence encodes CASSLGTASNTEAFF. The rearrangement links TRBV5-1 to TRBJ1-1; weak D call: TRBD1 (6 bases). V was trimmed by 0 bases and J by 1 base, leaving 10 bases between them. Germline values: CDR1 SGHRS, CDR2 YFSETQ. This CDR3 contains 15 residues.

This clone was seen only once. V gene TRBV18 combines with J gene TRBJ1-4, with 11 bases that match TRBD1. Per the germline V gene, CDR1 is KGHSH and CDR2 is LQKENI. J lost 6 bases, V lost 4 bases, and 4 bases had no gene match. The CDR3 has 15 amino acids. As DNA, the CDR3 is TGTGCCAGCTCACTCGGGACAGGGGGAGATGAAAAACTGTTTTTT. Its translation is CASSLGTGGDEKLFF. Full variable domain (outside the CDR3, taken from reference TRBV18 and TRBJ1-4): NAGVMQNPRHLVRRRGQEARLRCSPMKGHSHVYWYRQLPEEGLKFMVYLQKENIIDESGMPKERFSAEFPKEGPSILRIQQVVRGDSAAYFCASSLGTGGDEKLFFGSGTQLSVL.

A single count supports this clone. The chain combines TRBV27 with TRBJ2-7; D may be TRBD2 (6 bases). CDR3 size: 13 residues. Trimming cost V 3 bases and J 6 bases, with 12 bases left between them. Germline lookup yields CDR1 MNHEY and CDR2 SMNVEV (reference sequence). The CDR3 loop is CASSFWGRSEQYF. The CDR3 DNA follows: TGTGCCAGCAGTTTTTGGGGGAGGAGCGAGCAGTACTTC.

This clone occurred a few times. This chain uses TRBV11-3 with TRBJ1-1, with TRBD1 matching 9 bases. The ends lost 5 bases at V and 9 bases at J; junction bases unmatched: 4. Germline CDR1 is SGHNT and CDR2 is YENEEA. The CDR3 has 12 residues. This CDR3 is CASSAGQGKAFF. The CDR3 DNA sequence: TGTGCCAGCAGCGCAGGACAGGGGAAAGCTTTCTTT. Based on the CDR3 plus reference TRBV11-3 and TRBJ1-1, the full variable domain is EAGVVQSPRYKIIEKKQPVAFWCNPISGHNTLYWYLQNLGQGPELLIRYENEEAVDDSQLPKDRFSAERLKGVDSTLKIQPAELGDSAVYLCASSAGQGKAFFGQGTRLTVV.

The chain couples TRBV24-1 to TRBJ1-3; D might be TRBD1 (6 bases). The CDR3 is made up of 18 amino acids. Trimming removed 0 bases at V and 4 bases at J, with 18 bases between. Germline-derived CDR1 and CDR2 are KGHDR and SFDVKD. The CDR3 here is CATSDLLGGGGAGNTIYF. The DNA for the CDR3 is TGTGCCACCAGTGATTTGCTAGGGGGTGGGGGCGCGGGAAACACCATATATTTT.

The J gene is TRBJ1-5, the V gene TRBV5-4, with 10 bases aligning to TRBD1. CDR1 is SGHNT, CDR2 YYREEE, per germline (reference sequence). V lost 4 bases to trimming and J lost 3 bases; unmatched junction nucleotides: 10. The CDR3 sequence is 17 residues long. Here the CDR3 reads CASSLGTGERLNQPQHF. CDR3 sequence (DNA): TGTGCCAGCAGCCTTGGGACAGGGGAAAGACTCAATCAGCCCCAGCATTTT.

The V gene is TRBV18, the J gene TRBJ2-7; 8 positions agree with TRBD1. Germline CDR1 KGHSH, CDR2 LQKENI. CDR3 length equals 14 residues. After removal of 5 bases from V and 5 bases from J, the junction contained 8 bases not matched to a gene. In DNA, the CDR3 is TGTGCCAGCTCAGCGGACAGGGCGTCGAACGAGCAGTACTTC. The encoded protein is CASSADRASNEQYF.

This chain uses TRBV12-5 with TRBJ2-1, with a tentative D call TRBD2 (5 bases). The CDR3 has 14 residues. Between the trimmed V and J ends, which lost 2 bases and 3 bases, there was a span of 8 bases. The germline V gene has CDR1 LGHNT and CDR2 FRNRAP. The CDR3 spells CASGLPGLYNEQFF. The DNA for the CDR3 is TGTGCTAGTGGTTTGCCCGGACTCTACAATGAGCAGTTCTTC.

The chain couples TRBV7-9 to TRBJ2-2, with 7 positions matching TRBD1. CDR1 SEHNR and CDR2 FQNEAQ come from the germline V gene (reference sequence). Losses at the gene ends were 3 bases for V and 3 bases for J; bases not matched to a gene: 7. This CDR3 spans 16 amino acids. CDR3 residues: CASSFHIGTDTGELFF. CDR3 nucleotides: TGTGCCAGCAGCTTCCATATAGGGACAGACACCGGGGAGCTGTTTTTT.

The CDR3 DNA reads as TGCGCCAGCAGCTTATCAGTCGGGCAGGGTCGGAGCTACACCTTC. It is translated as CASSLSVGQGRSYTF. The chain has TRBV5-1 and TRBJ1-2; a weak D match, TRBD1 (5 bases). The V gene lost 2 bases and the J gene lost 9 bases, with 20 bases spanning the gap. From germline, CDR1 is SGHRS and CDR2 YFSETQ. The CDR3 sequence is 15 residues long.

The genes are TRBV3-1 (or the pseudogene TRBV3-2) and TRBJ1-6; D gene ambiguous. Trimming removed 0 bases at V and 11 bases at J, with 8 bases between. The CDR3 runs 13 residues. Germline V lookup: CDR1 LGHDT, CDR2 YNNKEL (reference sequence). CDR3 sequence reads: CASSQEVRTPLHF. The CDR3 nucleotides are TGTGCCAGCAGCCAAGAAGTCAGAACACCCCTCCACTTT.

The chain recombines TRBV4-1 with TRBJ1-5; D uncertain. Trimming took 6 bases from V and 7 from J, leaving 16 bases between them. Per the germline V gene, CDR1 is MGHRA and CDR2 is YSYEKL. This CDR3 spans 14 amino acids. The CDR3 DNA is TGCGCCAGCAGGGCCTCCGGGGTAGGGCAGCCCCAGCATTTT. Its translation is CASRASGVGQPQHF.

The chain uses TRBV15 and TRBJ2-1, with 8 bases identical to TRBD2. This CDR3 spans 15 amino acids. V gave up 5 bases and J gave up 0 bases; unmatched junction bases: 3. The germline CDR1 and CDR2 sequences are LNHNV and YYDKDF (reference sequence). CDR3 amino acids: CATSQLAASYNEQFF. The CDR3 DNA follows: TGTGCCACCAGCCAACTAGCGGCCTCCTACAATGAGCAGTTCTTC.

This chain links TRBV18 with TRBJ1-4, with D unclear. V shed 4 bases and J shed 0 bases, with 12 bases lying between them. Germline V CDR1 and CDR2: KGHSH, LQKENI. The CDR3 totals 16 residues. Written as DNA, the CDR3 is TGTGCCAGCTCACGCGACTCCGGAACAACTAATGAAAAACTGTTTTTT. Translating it yields CASSRDSGTTNEKLFF.

The CDR3: CASSTGTVKFF. DNA of the CDR3: TGTGCCAGCAGTACCGGGACAGTGAAGTTCTTC. The chain joins TRBV6-5 to TRBJ2-1; 7 bases fit TRBD1. The CDR3 contains 11 residues. The V gene's germline CDR1 is MNHEY and CDR2 SVGAGI. The J segment lost 14 bases and the V segment lost 5 bases, leaving 6 bases of the junction unmatched.

The chain carries TRBV11-2 and TRBJ2-7; TRBD1 matches 7 bases. The CDR3 has 16 amino acids. V was pared by 0 bases and J by 2 bases, with 7 bases of the junction left unmatched. The germline CDR1 and CDR2 sequences are SGHAT and FQNNGV. The CDR3 protein is CASSLDLGTAAYEQYV. CDR3 DNA: TGTGCCAGCAGCTTAGATCTGGGGACAGCGGCCTACGAGCAGTACGTC.

The CDR3 DNA follows: TGTGCCAGCAGCGGCAGGACAGGGGCGGACACTGAAGCTTTCTTT. Residues: CASSGRTGADTEAFF. The chain couples TRBV9 to TRBJ1-1; TRBD1 agrees at 9 bases. After removal of 3 bases from V and 3 bases from J, the junction contained 6 bases not matched to a gene. Germline lookup yields CDR1 SGDLS and CDR2 YYNGEE. This CDR3 is 15 amino acids long.

In its sample, this clone was seen a few times. The rearrangement uses TRBV27 and TRBJ1-1; no clear D gene. Between the trimmed V and J ends, which lost 8 bases and 3 bases, there was a span of 16 bases. Germline CDR1 MNHEY, CDR2 SMNVEV (reference sequence). CDR3 size: 14 residues. The CDR3 coding sequence is TGTGCCAGCCTACTTTCCAGGTTGGACACTGAAGCTTTCTTT. Translated, it gives CASLLSRLDTEAFF.

The J gene is TRBJ2-7, the V gene TRBV7-3; 9 nucleotides match TRBD2. The CDR3 has 15 residues. Trimming removed 2 bases from V and 1 base from J; junction bases left unmatched: 3. Per germline, CDR1 SGHTA and CDR2 FQGTGA. CDR3 residues: CASSLQAGGSYEQYF. CDR3 DNA: TGTGCCAGCAGCTTACAAGCGGGAGGATCCTACGAGCAGTACTTC.

The chain joins TRBV7-3 to TRBJ2-6, with 7 nucleotides matching TRBD1. The CDR3 is 19 residues long. The germline V gene encodes CDR1 SGHTA and CDR2 FQGTGA. Germline trimming cut 2 bases from V and 0 bases from J; bases unmatched to any gene: 10. The CDR3 coding sequence is TGTGCCAGCAGCTTATTAGCTGAGACAGGGAACTCTGGGGCCAACGTCCTGACTTTC. It yields the protein CASSLLAETGNSGANVLTF.

There are a few counts of this clone. The chain is built from TRBV19 and TRBJ1-5, with D possibly TRBD1 on 5 matching bases. Germline V gene data show CDR1 as LNHDA and CDR2 as SQIVND (reference sequence). The CDR3 has 15 residues. The V end lost 4 bases, the J end lost 2 bases, and 12 bases lay between the germline ends. CDR3 loop: CASSSLGGGNQPQHF. The CDR3 nucleotides are TGTGCCAGTAGTAGCCTTGGGGGGGGCAATCAGCCCCAGCATTTT.

The J gene is TRBJ1-5, the V gene TRBV25-1; 9 bases are a match to TRBD1. The CDR3 has 16 amino acids. Trimming cost V 4 bases and J 3 bases; bases outside gene matches: 7. The germline CDR1 and CDR2 sequences are MGHDK and SYGVNS. The CDR3 is CASSGGTGIINQPQHF. The CDR3 coding sequence is TGTGCCAGCAGTGGGGGGACAGGGATAATCAATCAGCCCCAGCATTTT.

V and J are TRBV10-3 and TRBJ1-1, with a weak D call TRBD1 (6 bases). This CDR3 is 15 amino acids long. The germline V gene has CDR1 ENHRY and CDR2 SYGVKD. Trimming pared 0 bases from V and 1 base from J, leaving 9 bases between. CDR3 nucleotides: TGTGCCATCAGTGAGTCGCAGGGGCAGAACACTGAAGCTTTCTTT. It is translated as CAISESQGQNTEAFF.

The rearrangement uses TRBV11-2 and TRBJ1-1; weak D call: TRBD1 (5 bases). V lost 3 bases, J lost 7 bases, and 9 bases lay in between. Germline V gives CDR1 SGHAT, CDR2 FQNNGV. The CDR3 is 12 residues long. The DNA for the CDR3 is TGTGCCAGCAGCTTGACGGGGGTTGAAGCTTTCTTT. Its translation: CASSLTGVEAFF.

This clone is a singleton in its sample. The chain is built from TRBV20-1 and TRBJ1-2, with a weak D call TRBD1 (5 bases). This CDR3 is built from 12 residues. The V gene lost 3 bases and the J gene lost 5 bases, with 10 bases spanning the gap. Germline CDR1 is DFQATT and CDR2 is SNEGSKA (reference sequence). The CDR3 DNA reads TGCAGTGCTAGTAGGCAGGGATATGGCTACACCTTC. Amino acid sequence: CSASRQGYGYTF.